Following are 4 T cell receptor beta chains from one sample sequenced in a study of blood T cell repertoires in COVID-19. Assay used: immunoSEQ multiplex PCR; TCRdb lists only in-frame clones, some missing. The repertoire holds around 260,000 clones, about 83% seen once, with approximately 10% in the top ten. The sequencing input was peripheral blood. Every receptor here comes from a woman aged 45 to 65 who had recovered from COVID-19.

The chain recombines TRBV6-2 or TRBV6-3 with TRBJ2-7, with D maybe TRBD2 (5 bases). There are 15 residues in the CDR3. The V gene lost 4 bases and the J gene lost 2 bases, with 15 bases spanning the gap. The V gene's germline CDR1 is MNHEY and CDR2 SVGEGT. The CDR3 sequence: CASSSPLVRAYEQYF. CDR3 nucleotides: TGTGCCAGCAGTTCCCCACTAGTAAGGGCCTACGAGCAGTACTTC.

The chain uses TRBV4-3 and TRBJ2-1, with TRBD2 as a possible D gene (5 bases). The CDR3 sequence is 15 residues long. Germline CDR1 is LGHNA and CDR2 is YSLEER. V lost 1 base to trimming and J lost 7 bases, with 14 bases between them. The CDR3 region is CASSQVQGRGNEQFF. CDR3 in DNA: TGCGCCAGCAGCCAAGTTCAAGGGCGAGGGAATGAGCAGTTCTTC.

This chain connects TRBV14 to TRBJ1-3, with TRBD1 as a possible D gene (6 bases). The germline V gene encodes CDR1 SGHDN and CDR2 FVKESK. The CDR3 sequence is 16 residues long. The V gene lost 3 bases and the J gene lost 2 bases, with 14 bases spanning the gap. CDR3 sequence reads: CASSHRTAQPGNTIYF. The CDR3 DNA follows: TGTGCCAGCAGCCATCGGACAGCGCAACCTGGAAACACCATATATTTT.

The rearrangement joins TRBV9 to TRBJ2-1, with 7 bases aligning to TRBD2. Germline CDR1 and CDR2: SGDLS and YYNGEE. Losses at the gene ends were 0 bases for V and 2 bases for J; bases not matched to a gene: 5. The CDR3 loop spans 16 amino acids. CDR3 region: CASSVGETSPYNEQFF. As DNA, the CDR3 is TGTGCCAGCAGCGTAGGGGAGACTAGCCCCTACAATGAGCAGTTCTTC.